Shown below are 24 T cell receptor beta chains from a single sample sequenced in a study of T cells in localized non-small cell lung cancer. Clones were read by immunoSEQ multiplex PCR, and TCRdb kept only the in-frame ones, dropping some. The data contain 23,000 or so clones, about 92% of them seen just once; the ten biggest clones take up approximately 14%. This sample comprised peripheral blood, obtained before any cancer treatment. The origin of the receptors is a man between 40 and 69 years old with stage III squamous cell lung carcinoma.

V and J are TRBV25-1 and TRBJ2-5, with TRBD2 identical over 8 bases. CDR3 length equals 14 residues. In germline, CDR1 is MGHDK, CDR2 SYGVNS. V shed 1 base, J shed 5 bases, and the junction held 3 bases outside the gene matches. This CDR3 reads CASSESPGGETQYF. The CDR3 DNA sequence: TGTGCCAGCAGTGAATCACCGGGGGGGGAGACCCAGTACTTC.

The gene calls are TRBV4-1 and TRBJ2-6; a possible D gene is TRBD1 (5 bases). Germline loops: CDR1 MGHRA, CDR2 YSYEKL. The CDR3 totals 15 residues. Trimming shortened V by 3 bases and J by 8 bases, and 14 bases separated the two germline ends. This CDR3 reads CASSHEGAGPNVLTF. The DNA of the CDR3 is TGCGCCAGCAGCCATGAAGGGGCTGGCCCCAACGTCCTGACTTTC.

This rearrangement joins TRBV6-1 to TRBJ2-1; 10 bases match TRBD1. J gave up 5 bases and V 4 bases, and 8 bases lay outside the gene matches. This CDR3 comprises 16 residues. CDR1 is MNHNS and CDR2 is SASEGT in the germline V gene. CDR3 in DNA: TGTGCCAGCAGTGCGGGGACAGGGGTTGCCGACAATGAGCAGTTCTTC. Encoded protein: CASSAGTGVADNEQFF.

V usage is TRBV9 and J usage is TRBJ2-1; 8 bases map to TRBD2. This CDR3 has 15 residues. The germline V gene encodes CDR1 SGDLS and CDR2 YYNGEE. V was pared by 4 bases and J by 4 bases, with 7 bases of the junction left unmatched. CDR3 region: CASSPGTRGYNEQFF. CDR3 DNA: TGTGCCAGCAGCCCCGGGACTAGGGGTTACAATGAGCAGTTCTTC.

The V and J genes are TRBV4-3 and TRBJ2-7; unclear D gene. The CDR3 consists of 15 residues. Germline V gene sequence: CDR1 LGHNA, CDR2 YSLEER. V was trimmed by 0 bases and J by 4 bases, leaving 13 bases between them. Written as DNA, the CDR3 is TGCGCCAGCAGCCAAGAGGTCGTGAAAGGGTACGAGCAGTACTTC. Residues: CASSQEVVKGYEQYF.

V and J are TRBV7-2 and TRBJ1-4; D is perhaps TRBD1 (6 bases). V lost 5 bases and J 5 bases, leaving 15 bases between the germline ends. The CDR3 contains 15 residues. The germline V gene encodes CDR1 SGHTA and CDR2 FQGNSA. This CDR3 reads CASSNTGTNNEKLFF. CDR3 in DNA: TGTGCCAGCAGCAATACCGGGACAAACAATGAAAAACTGTTTTTT. The whole variable domain, filled in from reference TRBV7-2 and TRBJ1-4, reads GAGVSQSPSNKVTEKGKDVELRCDPISGHTALYWYRQSLGQGLEFLIYFQGNSAPDKSGLPSDRFSAERTGGSVSTLTIQRTQQEDSAVYLCASSNTGTNNEKLFFGSGTQLSVL.

The V gene is TRBV4-3, the J gene TRBJ1-5; 8 bases agree with TRBD1. Germline-derived CDR1 and CDR2 are LGHNA and YSLEER. This CDR3 is built from 14 residues. V shed 0 bases, J shed 6 bases, and the junction held 1 base outside the gene matches. The CDR3 reads CASSQETGVQPQHF. The CDR3 region has the DNA TGCGCCAGCAGCCAAGAGACAGGGGTTCAGCCCCAGCATTTT.

The chain uses TRBV4-1 and TRBJ2-1; tentatively, D is TRBD2 (6 bases). With 10 bases removed from V and 0 bases from J, the gap between germline ends came to 13 bases. The CDR3 runs to 14 residues. The germline V gene encodes CDR1 MGHRA and CDR2 YSYEKL. CDR3 nucleotide sequence: TGCGCCACTTCCGGGGGAGCCTCCTACAATGAGCAGTTCTTC. It codes for CATSGGASYNEQFF.

The chain has TRBV6-6 and TRBJ1-5; D not certain. There are 15 residues in the CDR3. Trimming left V 7 bases short and J 4 bases short, with 17 bases between. Per the germline V gene, CDR1 is MNHNY and CDR2 is SVGAGI (reference sequence). CDR3 in DNA: TGTGCCAGCACCGGGCCACGGAAATCTAATCAGCCCCAGCATTTT. Amino acids: CASTGPRKSNQPQHF.

J is TRBJ2-7 and V is TRBV4-1, with TRBD2 matching over 7 bases. Losses at the gene ends were 0 bases for V and 3 bases for J; bases not matched to a gene: 11. The CDR3 consists of 17 residues. Germline assignment: CDR1 MGHRA and CDR2 YSYEKL. CDR3 loop: CASSQEPGAGIIYEQYF. The CDR3 DNA is TGCGCCAGCAGCCAAGAGCCCGGAGCGGGAATCATCTACGAGCAGTACTTC.

This clone has a single count. J is TRBJ1-3 and V is TRBV27, with D unresolved. V was pared by 2 bases and J by 1 base, with 6 bases between. CDR1 MNHEY and CDR2 SMNVEV come from the germline V gene (reference sequence). The CDR3 runs 14 residues. CDR3 sequence (DNA): TGTGCCAGCAGTTTACGGGAGTCTGGAAACACCATATATTTT. Translated: CASSLRESGNTIYF.

This sequence joins TRBV5-1 and TRBJ2-3; a weak D match, TRBD2 (6 bases). CDR1 and CDR2 (germline): SGHRS, YFSETQ. With 3 bases removed from V and 1 base from J, the gap between germline ends came to 12 bases. This CDR3 comprises 15 residues. DNA for the CDR3: TGCGCCAGCAGCTGGAAGTGGGAGGGCACAGATACGCAGTATTTT. Its protein product is CASSWKWEGTDTQYF.

This clone was counted once. This chain uses TRBV11-2 with TRBJ2-3, with D unclear. Germline lookup yields CDR1 SGHAT and CDR2 FQNNGV. Trimming left V 0 bases short and J 4 bases short, with 11 bases between. The CDR3 contains 15 residues. The CDR3 coding sequence is TGTGCCAGCAGCTTAGAGCCTAGTAGGGCAGATACGCAGTATTTT. It encodes CASSLEPSRADTQYF.

V usage is TRBV5-1 and J usage is TRBJ2-3; 11 bases fit TRBD2. Germline-derived CDR1 and CDR2 are SGHRS and YFSETQ. The CDR3 covers 17 residues. Germline trimming cut 3 bases from V and 1 base from J; bases unmatched to any gene: 7. CDR3 sequence: CASSSSTSGTGTDTQYF. CDR3 bases: TGCGCCAGCAGCTCTTCGACTAGCGGGACAGGCACAGATACGCAGTATTTT.

The CDR3 spells CASSLKQGSVYEQYF. CDR3 bases: TGCGCCAGCAGCTTGAAACAGGGCTCCGTCTACGAGCAGTACTTC. This chain connects TRBV5-1 to TRBJ2-7, with a possible D match to TRBD1 (6 bases). The ends were cut back, 1 base at V and 3 bases at J, with 14 bases in the middle. CDR3 length equals 15 residues. Germline V lookup: CDR1 SGHRS, CDR2 YFSETQ.

This chain links TRBV7-2 with TRBJ2-7; 8 positions agree with TRBD1. The germline gives CDR1 SGHTA, CDR2 FQGNSA. The ends lost 3 bases at V and 7 bases at J; junction bases unmatched: 8. This CDR3 contains 14 residues. CDR3 DNA sequence: TGTGCCAGCAGCTTTATCCAGGGGGCGTATGAGCAGTACTTC. Amino acids: CASSFIQGAYEQYF.

This chain connects TRBV4-2 to TRBJ2-5, with a tentative D call TRBD2 (5 bases). V was cut by 0 bases and J by 5 bases, with 13 bases left in between. Germline V CDR1 and CDR2: LGHNA, YNFKEQ. The CDR3 has 15 residues. Here the CDR3 DNA reads TGTGCCAGCAGCCAAGAGGGCTCTAGCCGGGAGACCCAGTACTTC. This gives the protein CASSQEGSSRETQYF.

The chain is built from TRBV7-9 and TRBJ2-2; a weak D match, TRBD1 (5 bases). In germline, CDR1 is SEHNR, CDR2 FQNEAQ (reference sequence). This CDR3 contains 15 residues. The V and J ends lost 4 bases and 2 bases respectively, with 11 bases between them. CDR3 nucleotides: TGTGCCAGCAGCTCTACAGGAAGAAACACCGGGGAGCTGTTTTTT. Translating gives CASSSTGRNTGELFF.

The rearrangement uses TRBV9 and TRBJ2-7, with D perhaps TRBD2 (6 bases). Germline assignment: CDR1 SGDLS and CDR2 YYNGEE. The V end lost 4 bases, the J end lost 2 bases, and 10 bases lay between the germline ends. The CDR3 totals 13 residues. The CDR3 sequence is CASSLGLTYEQYF. CDR3 bases: TGTGCCAGCAGCCTAGGACTAACCTACGAGCAGTACTTC.

CDR3 amino acids: CASSPNRQETQYF. In DNA, the CDR3 is TGTGCCAGCTCACCAAACAGACAAGAGACCCAGTACTTC. The chain carries TRBV18 and TRBJ2-5, with unresolved D. The V gene's germline CDR1 is KGHSH and CDR2 LQKENI. The length of the CDR3 is 13 residues. Trimming removed 2 bases from V and 2 bases from J, with 6 bases in between.

This chain connects TRBV5-1 to TRBJ2-7, with D uncertain. Germline loops: CDR1 SGHRS, CDR2 YFSETQ. This CDR3 contains 14 residues. Trimming took off 5 bases at V and 2 bases at J, with 14 bases between the two ends. The CDR3 nucleotides are TGCGCCAGCAGGCTAGAAGTTTTAACCTACGAGCAGTACTTC. Protein product: CASRLEVLTYEQYF.

The chain has TRBV10-3 and TRBJ1-2; TRBD1 might be the D (5 bases). This CDR3 is built from 15 residues. V dropped 4 bases and J dropped 3 bases, with 15 bases sitting between them. Germline V CDR1 and CDR2: ENHRY, SYGVKD. The CDR3 sequence is CAISGLMVGDYGYTF. The CDR3 DNA follows: TGTGCCATCAGTGGACTTATGGTGGGGGACTATGGCTACACCTTC.

V is TRBV5-4 and J is TRBJ1-2; no reliable D call. CDR3 length equals 14 residues. CDR1 is SGHNT, CDR2 YYREEE, per germline (reference sequence). V gave up 0 bases and J gave up 4 bases, with 10 bases separating them. CDR3 region: CASSLVGRSYGYTF. In nucleotides, the CDR3 is TGTGCCAGCAGCTTGGTGGGCCGTTCCTATGGCTACACCTTC.

The gene calls are TRBV30 and TRBJ1-4; 8 nucleotides line up with TRBD1. This CDR3 is built from 17 residues. With V trimmed by 0 bases and J by 0 bases, 6 bases remained unmatched. Looked up from germline, CDR1 is GTSNPN and CDR2 is SVGIG (reference sequence). The CDR3 region is CAWSVMGQATTNEKLFF. CDR3 nucleotide sequence: TGTGCCTGGAGTGTAATGGGACAGGCCACAACTAATGAAAAACTGTTTTTT. Looking up the rest from reference TRBV30 and TRBJ1-4 gives the full variable domain: SQTIHQWPATLVQPVGSPLSLECTVEGTSNPNLYWYRQAAGRGLQLLFYSVGIGQISSEVPQNLSASRPQDRQFILSSKKLLLSDSGFYLCAWSVMGQATTNEKLFFGSGTQLSVL.